The TCR beta chain described here comes from a study of blood T cell repertoires in COVID-19. At the level of the study: Some COVID-19 samples were acute and others convalescent; all came from the United States, Italy and Spain.

CDR1 is SGHTA and CDR2 is FQGTGA in the germline V gene. V lost 1 base, J lost 3 bases, and 2 bases stayed unmatched. The CDR3 runs 16 residues. In the authors' methods: Reference gene primer amplification gave estimated nucleated cell counts. Produced via immunoSEQ multiplex PCR; TCRdb's table is partial and in-frame only. V and J calls and clone size are given by that table; D and trimming were obtained from the DNA. The profile shows tens of thousands of clones, about 81% of them singletons. This sequence was found in an elderly man with acute or convalescent COVID-19. The rearrangement uses TRBV7-3 and TRBJ2-2; 10 nucleotides line up with TRBD2. The sequenced sample consisted of peripheral blood. CDR3 coding DNA: TGTGCCAGCAGCTTAAATAGCGGGGGGCACACCGGGGAGCTGTTTTTT. It is translated as CASSLNSGGHTGELFF.